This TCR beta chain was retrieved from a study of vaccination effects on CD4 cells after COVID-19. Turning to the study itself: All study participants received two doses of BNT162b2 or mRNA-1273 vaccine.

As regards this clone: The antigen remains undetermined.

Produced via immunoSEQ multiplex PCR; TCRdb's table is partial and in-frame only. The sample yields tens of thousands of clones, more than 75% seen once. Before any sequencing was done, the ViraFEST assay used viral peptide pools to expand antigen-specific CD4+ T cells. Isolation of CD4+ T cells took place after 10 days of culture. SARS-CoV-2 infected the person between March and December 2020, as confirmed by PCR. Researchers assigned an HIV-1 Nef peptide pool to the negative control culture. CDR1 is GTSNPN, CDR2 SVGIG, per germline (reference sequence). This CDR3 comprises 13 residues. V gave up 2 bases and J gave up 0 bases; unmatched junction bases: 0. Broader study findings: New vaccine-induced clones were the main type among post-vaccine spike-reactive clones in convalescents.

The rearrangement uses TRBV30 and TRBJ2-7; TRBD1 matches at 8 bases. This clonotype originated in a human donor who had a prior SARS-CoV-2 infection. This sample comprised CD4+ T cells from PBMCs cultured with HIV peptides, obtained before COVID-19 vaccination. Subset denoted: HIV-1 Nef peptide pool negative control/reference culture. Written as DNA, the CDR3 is TGTGCCTGGAGTACAGGGGGCTCCTACGAGCAGTACTTC. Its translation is CAWSTGGSYEQYF.